Below, 25 T cell receptor beta chains from the same sample are listed, as sequenced in a study of cytomegalovirus exposure and HLA in healthy donors (dated by TCRdb to 2016 to 2017). Receptors were amplified or captured by the immunoSEQ multiplex PCR assay. For the multiplex PCR, a mixture combining 60 forward primers for TCR Vbeta segments and 13 reverse primers for TCR Jbeta segments was used. TCRdb holds this immuneACCESS table with in-frame rearrangements only. Some clones are missing; in checked studies, unresolved V genes explain under half, and the rest has no known cause. The sample table records 150,000 to 200,000 clones; 83% of these occur just once. The top ten clonotypes cover roughly 4.5% of the sample. Material: PBMCs. The receptors were gathered from a man aged 50 to 60 in good health and CMV-seropositive.

The chain has TRBV9 and TRBJ2-3; 7 positions match TRBD1. The CDR3 has 16 amino acids. The trim removed 3 bases at V and 4 bases at J, leaving 11 bases unmatched. The germline V gene has CDR1 SGDLS and CDR2 YYNGEE. The CDR3 reads CASSARGGAGSDTQYF. CDR3 sequence (DNA): TGTGCCAGCAGCGCCAGAGGGGGCGCGGGTTCAGATACGCAGTATTTT.

J is TRBJ2-1 and V is TRBV27, with 7 bases that match TRBD2. Germline CDR1 is MNHEY and CDR2 is SMNVEV (reference sequence). The CDR3 spans 14 residues. The junction had 0 bases not matched to a gene; V was cut back by 2 bases and J by 2 bases. As DNA, the CDR3 is TGTGCCAGCAGTTTAGGGACTACCTACAATGAGCAGTTCTTC. This sequence encodes CASSLGTTYNEQFF.

This clone was recorded only once. V and J are TRBV27 and TRBJ1-2, with 7 nucleotides matching TRBD1. Germline V gene lookup returns CDR1 MNHEY and CDR2 SMNVEV (reference sequence). V lost 4 bases to trimming and J lost 7 bases; unmatched junction nucleotides: 9. CDR3 length: 14 residues. In DNA form, the CDR3 reads TGTGCCAGCAGTTCAGACCTGACAGGGTTTGGCTACACCTTC. This gives the protein CASSSDLTGFGYTF.

This clone was seen a single time. The chain carries TRBV6-1 and TRBJ2-7; D ambiguous. This CDR3 has 15 residues. Trimming took 1 base from V and 2 from J, leaving 12 bases between them. In germline, CDR1 is MNHNS, CDR2 SASEGT. CDR3 DNA: TGTGCCAGCAGTGAAGGGGCGCCAACCACCTACGAGCAGTACTTC. This encodes CASSEGAPTTYEQYF.

This sequence joins TRBV5-6 and TRBJ2-2, with D possibly TRBD2 on 5 matching bases. The CDR3 runs to 15 residues. From germline, CDR1 is SGHDT and CDR2 YYEEEE. V dropped 4 bases and J dropped 3 bases, with 13 bases sitting between them. DNA for the CDR3: TGTGCCAGCAGCGCCCGGACTTTACACACCGGGGAGCTGTTTTTT. The encoded protein is CASSARTLHTGELFF.

This clone was observed a handful of times. Other DNA sequences in the same sample also yield this CDR3. V and J are TRBV9 and TRBJ2-7, with D hard to call. This CDR3 region has 13 residues. Trimming removed 0 bases from V and 4 bases from J, with 8 bases in between. CDR1 is SGDLS, CDR2 YYNGEE, per germline. CDR3 residues: CASSVGGSYEQYF. CDR3 nucleotides: TGTGCCAGCAGCGTAGGAGGATCGTACGAGCAGTACTTC.

This chain uses TRBV6-4 with TRBJ2-1, with 14 bases fitting TRBD2. Germline trimming cut 6 bases from V and 9 bases from J; bases unmatched to any gene: 4. Per germline, CDR1 MRHNA and CDR2 SNTAGT. The CDR3 contains 14 residues. CDR3 amino acids: CASSGLAGGGEQFF. CDR3 DNA sequence: TGTGCCAGCAGCGGACTAGCGGGGGGAGGTGAGCAGTTCTTC.

The chain has TRBV5-6 and TRBJ2-3; no definite D call. This CDR3 is built from 12 residues. In germline, CDR1 is SGHDT, CDR2 YYEEEE. Trimming removed 2 bases from V and 4 bases from J, with 5 bases in between. CDR3 nucleotides: TGTGCCAGCAGCTTTAACTCAGATACGCAGTATTTT. This codes for CASSFNSDTQYF.

V and J are TRBV27 and TRBJ2-7; the match to TRBD1 covers 7 bases. V was clipped by 0 bases and J by 7 bases; unmatched bases: 15. The CDR3 extends over 17 amino acids. The germline CDR1 and CDR2 sequences are MNHEY and SMNVEV (reference sequence). The CDR3 DNA reads as TGTGCCAGCAGTTTATCGGTAGGGGACAGAGGATTCCTGGAGCAGTACTTC. Translated: CASSLSVGDRGFLEQYF.

This clone came up a few times. This rearrangement joins TRBV19 to TRBJ1-2, with D hard to call. CDR3 length equals 13 residues. V was shortened by 9 bases and J by 4 bases, with 15 bases between the two germline ends. CDR1 is LNHDA and CDR2 is SQIVND in the germline V gene (reference sequence). The CDR3 loop reads CASTPGLAYGYTF. In DNA form, the CDR3 reads TGTGCCAGCACCCCGGGGTTGGCCTATGGCTACACCTTC.

This rearrangement joins TRBV28 to TRBJ2-5; weak D call: TRBD1 (7 bases). Judging by the DNA end, TRBJ2-7 fits better; the J call may be wrong. The CDR3 length is 14 residues. The germline CDR1 and CDR2 sequences are MDHEN and SYDVKM. The CDR3 protein is CASSLWSGGYEQYF. As DNA, the CDR3 is TGTGCCAGCAGTTTATGGTCAGGGGGGTACGAGCAGTACTTC.

The rearrangement links TRBV5-6 to TRBJ2-3, with a tentative D call TRBD1 (7 bases). Trimming cost V 3 bases and J 4 bases, with 24 bases left between them. The length of the CDR3 is 18 residues. In germline, CDR1 is SGHDT, CDR2 YYEEEE. CDR3 sequence: CASSSLGQGDFLSDTQYF. Here the CDR3 DNA reads TGTGCCAGCAGCTCCCTTGGCCAGGGGGACTTTTTATCAGATACGCAGTATTTT.

The CDR3 sequence is CASSTSRQGWGQPQHF. CDR3 nucleotide sequence: TGTGCCAGTAGTACCTCCCGACAGGGATGGGGTCAGCCCCAGCATTTT. The chain links TRBV19 to TRBJ1-5; 7 nucleotides align to TRBD1. The CDR3 loop spans 16 amino acids. The V gene's germline CDR1 is LNHDA and CDR2 SQIVND (reference sequence). The V and J ends lost 4 bases and 6 bases, in that order; junction bases with no gene match: 12.

The chain combines TRBV19 with TRBJ2-7; 12 nucleotides match TRBD1. This CDR3 spans 15 amino acids. V lost 6 bases to trimming and J lost 7 bases; unmatched junction nucleotides: 10. Germline V gene sequence: CDR1 LNHDA, CDR2 SQIVND (reference sequence). Here the CDR3 reads CASRPGQGARWEQYF. In DNA form, the CDR3 reads TGTGCCAGTAGGCCGGGACAGGGGGCGCGTTGGGAGCAGTACTTC.

The V call is TRBV27, the J call TRBJ2-3, with D unclear. Germline V lookup: CDR1 MNHEY, CDR2 SMNVEV (reference sequence). The CDR3 runs to 13 residues. Trimming cost V 6 bases and J 2 bases, with 9 bases left between them. CDR3 residues: CASSLFSTDTQYF. The CDR3 DNA sequence: TGTGCCAGCAGCCTCTTTTCCACAGATACGCAGTATTTT.

This clone appeared once. The chain carries TRBV7-2 and TRBJ2-1; D gene uncertain. Germline CDR1 is SGHTA and CDR2 is FQGNSA. The germline V and J ends were trimmed by 10 bases and 0 bases, with 13 bases remaining between them. This CDR3 has 14 amino acids. In DNA form, the CDR3 reads TGTGCCACTTCAGCAGACTTCTCCTACAATGAGCAGTTCTTC. Protein product: CATSADFSYNEQFF.

The gene calls are TRBV2 and TRBJ2-5, with 12 bases identical to TRBD2. CDR1 SNHLY and CDR2 FYNNEI come from the germline V gene. The CDR3 has 15 amino acids. The ends lost 7 bases at V and 8 bases at J; junction bases unmatched: 11. Here the CDR3 DNA reads TGTGCCAGCACCCAACCCTCTAGCGGGAGGGGCACCCAGTACTTC. Its protein product is CASTQPSSGRGTQYF. The variable domain in full, completed from reference TRBV2 and TRBJ2-5, reads EPEVTQTPSHQVTQMGQEVILRCVPISNHLYFYWYRQILGQKVEFLVSFYNNEISEKSEIFDDQFSVERPDGSNFTLKIRSTKLEDSAMYFCASTQPSSGRGTQYFGPGTRLLVL.

The rearrangement uses TRBV6-6 and TRBJ2-7; possibly TRBD1 for D (6 bases). Looked up from germline, CDR1 is MNHNY and CDR2 is SVGAGI (reference sequence). Deletions cut 0 bases from V and 4 bases from J, with 13 bases between. This CDR3 has 15 amino acids. The CDR3 nucleotides read TGTGCCAGCAGTTACTCGACCCAACAGGGTTACGAGCAGTACTTC. It yields the protein CASSYSTQQGYEQYF.

V gene TRBV7-2 combines with J gene TRBJ2-2; maybe TRBD2 (5 bases). The V gene's germline CDR1 is SGHTA and CDR2 FQGNSA. V lost 2 bases and J 3 bases, leaving 10 bases between the germline ends. The CDR3 totals 15 residues. The CDR3 DNA follows: TGTGCCAGCAGCTTAAGTTCGGGGTACACCGGGGAGCTGTTTTTT. Protein sequence: CASSLSSGYTGELFF. The entire variable domain, with the rest obtained from reference TRBV7-2 and TRBJ2-2, is as follows: GAGVSQSPSNKVTEKGKDVELRCDPISGHTALYWYRQSLGQGLEFLIYFQGNSAPDKSGLPSDRFSAERTGGSVSTLTIQRTQQEDSAVYLCASSLSSGYTGELFFGEGSRLTVL.

The chain uses TRBV2 and TRBJ1-5; 7 bases line up with TRBD1. Germline CDR1 and CDR2: SNHLY and FYNNEI. The CDR3 totals 18 residues. J lost 0 bases, V lost 5 bases, and 13 bases had no gene match. CDR3 nucleotides: TGTGCCAGCAGTTTAAGGGACAGTCGGTTTTTTAGCAATCAGCCCCAGCATTTT. Encoded protein: CASSLRDSRFFSNQPQHF.

CDR3 coding DNA: TGTGCCAGCAGCTTGGGGGGCTTAAACACTGAAGCTTTCTTT. Translating gives CASSLGGLNTEAFF. The chain couples TRBV5-5 to TRBJ1-1, with D possibly TRBD1 on 5 matching bases. Looked up from germline, CDR1 is SGHKS and CDR2 is YYEKEE (reference sequence). This CDR3 has 14 amino acids. The V end was cut by 0 bases, the J end by 2 bases, with 8 bases between.

This chain connects TRBV4-2 to TRBJ2-3, with a tentative D call TRBD2 (6 bases). Trimming left V 1 base short and J 2 bases short, with 10 bases between. This CDR3 spans 15 amino acids. CDR1 and CDR2 from the germline V gene are LGHNA and YNFKEQ. CDR3 coding DNA: TGTGCCAGCAGCCAAGGGACTATTCACACAGATACGCAGTATTTT. Its protein product is CASSQGTIHTDTQYF.

The rearrangement uses TRBV2 and TRBJ1-2; 7 nucleotides agree with TRBD1. This CDR3 comprises 16 residues. The ends lost 5 bases at V and 4 bases at J; junction bases unmatched: 13. CDR1 and CDR2 (germline): SNHLY, FYNNEI. CDR3 DNA sequence: TGTGCCAGCAGTCCTAAGTCCAAACCAGGGGGCTATGGCTACACCTTC. Translation gives CASSPKSKPGGYGYTF.

V gene TRBV5-1 combines with J gene TRBJ2-2, with 8 bases identical to TRBD1. Losses at the gene ends were 5 bases for V and 9 bases for J; bases not matched to a gene: 9. This CDR3 is built from 14 residues. CDR1 and CDR2 from the germline V gene are SGHRS and YFSETQ. The CDR3 loop reads CASRPGQDYRELFF. The CDR3 nucleotides read TGCGCCAGCAGGCCGGGACAGGACTATAGGGAGCTGTTTTTT.

This clone appeared a single time. The J gene is TRBJ2-3, the V gene TRBV19, with D possibly matching TRBD1 (5 bases). The CDR3 is 13 residues long. Germline values: CDR1 LNHDA, CDR2 SQIVND (reference sequence). With 6 bases removed from V and 3 bases from J, the gap between germline ends came to 10 bases. The CDR3 nucleotides are TGTGCCAGTAGCCCGGACACAACAGATACGCAGTATTTT. Encoded protein: CASSPDTTDTQYF.